This T cell receptor beta chain came from a study of blood T cell repertoires in COVID-19. Turning to the study itself: Some COVID-19 samples were acute and others convalescent; all came from the United States, Italy and Spain.

Clones were read by immunoSEQ multiplex PCR, and TCRdb kept only the in-frame ones, dropping some. The data show about 390,000 clones, over 75% seen once. The TCR comes from a woman in her sixties with COVID-19, enrolled during active disease. Sequenced material: peripheral blood.

The CDR3 spells CASSPGRDRRRNEKLFF. DNA of the CDR3: TGTGCCAGCAGCCCAGGCCGGGACAGGAGAAGGAATGAAAAACTGTTTTTT. The genes are TRBV11-2 and TRBJ1-4, with 8 bases lining up with TRBD1. V lost 5 bases to trimming and J lost 5 bases; unmatched junction nucleotides: 13. Germline values: CDR1 SGHAT, CDR2 FQNNGV. The CDR3 has 17 residues.